These 32 T cell receptor beta chains originate from one sample sequenced in a study of T cells in women clearing cervical HPV infection. The assay was immunoSEQ multiplex PCR, and TCRdb's table has in-frame clones only and misses some. The sample has roughly 40,000 clones; the top ten hold approximately 1.3%. Sequenced: blood buffy coat. All receptors derive from a woman between 18 and 70 years old with a cervical HPV16 infection that either progressed to CIN3+ or cleared (not recorded which).

About this clone: The CDR3 is cut off 3 residues early in the read; its end comes from the germline J gene. The rearrangement joins TRBV10-2 to TRBJ1-1, with TRBD1 matching over 7 bases. This CDR3 has 18 residues. The trim removed 7 bases at V and 0 bases at J, leaving 17 bases unmatched. Germline V gene sequence: CDR1 WSHSY, CDR2 SAAADI. Partial CDR3 DNA: TGCGCCAGCATGAACTCGTACAGGGGAAGCATGGTGAACACTGAA. It yields the protein CASMNSYRGSMVNTE. In full, the CDR3 reads CASMNSYRGSMVNTEAFF.

Comment on this clone: The CDR3 goes on 3 residues after the read ends, and that part is filled in from the germline J gene. The V and J genes are TRBV28 and TRBJ1-6; 8 bases are a match to TRBD1. J gave up 5 bases and V 3 bases, and 15 bases lay outside the gene matches. Germline V CDR1 and CDR2: MDHEN, SYDVKM. The length of the CDR3 is 19 residues. The CDR3 protein is CASSLRLGGQGVDNSPLHF. Incomplete CDR3 DNA: TGTGCCAGCAGTTTGAGATTAGGAGGACAGGGTGTGGATAATTCACCC.

Remarks on this clone: The missing CDR3 end, 3 residues past where the read stops, is filled in from the germline J gene. The chain joins TRBV2 to TRBJ1-2; D ambiguous. Germline loops: CDR1 SNHLY, CDR2 FYNNEI. This CDR3 spans 11 amino acids. The CDR3 bases that were read are TGTGCCAGCAAAATCAGTTACGAC. Its protein product is CASKISYD. The whole CDR3 region reads CASKISYDYTF.

With regard to this clone: Read data end 3 residues before the CDR3 end; the end is taken from the germline J gene. This chain links TRBV2 with TRBJ1-6; perhaps TRBD1 as D (5 bases). Germline CDR1 reads SNHLY; CDR2 reads FYNNEI. Trimming pared 0 bases from V and 9 bases from J, leaving 6 bases between. The CDR3 spans 13 residues. The CDR3 protein is CASSEAQGSPLHF. Incomplete CDR3 DNA: TGTGCCAGCAGTGAAGCGCAGGGTTCACCC.

Points on this clone: Read coverage stops 3 residues before the CDR3 terminus; the germline J gene supplies the remainder. This sequence joins TRBV5-6 and TRBJ2-5, with 9 bases identical to TRBD1. V lost 4 bases to trimming and J lost 3 bases; unmatched junction nucleotides: 7. Germline V CDR1 and CDR2: SGHDT, YYEEEE. CDR3 length: 15 residues. CDR3 loop: CASSMDRGGEETQYF. The CDR3 bases that were read are TGTGCCAGCAGCATGGACAGGGGTGGGGAAGAGACC. The variable domain in full, with the rest retrieved from reference TRBV5-6 and TRBJ2-5, is DAGVTQSPTHLIKTRGQQVTLRCSPKSGHDTVSWYQQALGQGPQFIFQYYEEEERQRGNFPDRFSGHQFPNYSSELNVNALLLGDSALYLCASSMDRGGEETQYFGPGTRLLVL.

Comment on this clone: The read gets to within 3 residues of the CDR3 end, and the germline J gene fills in the rest. The V call is TRBV7-6, the J call TRBJ2-2; 8 positions agree with TRBD2. This CDR3 contains 17 residues. Germline V gives CDR1 SGHVS, CDR2 FNYEAQ. The J segment lost 2 bases and the V segment lost 1 base, leaving 6 bases of the junction unmatched. CDR3 loop: CASSLEASGGNTGELFF. The sequenced part of the CDR3 DNA is TGTGCCAGCAGCTTAGAGGCCAGCGGGGGTAACACCGGGGAG.

About this clone itself: Read coverage stops 3 residues before the CDR3 terminus; the germline J gene supplies the remainder. The V gene is TRBV19, the J gene TRBJ2-7, with TRBD2 identical over 10 bases. Trimming took 3 bases from V and 4 from J; bases not matched to a gene: 3. The CDR3 length is 14 residues. The germline V gene encodes CDR1 LNHDA and CDR2 SQIVND (reference sequence). Partial CDR3 DNA: TGTGCCAGTAGTATCGCTAGCGGGAGTTACGAG. Its protein is CASSIASGSYE. The whole CDR3 protein reads CASSIASGSYEQYF.

Of note for this clone: The read gets to within 3 residues of the CDR3 end, and the germline J gene fills in the rest. The rearrangement uses TRBV19 and TRBJ2-2, with 8 bases lining up with TRBD2. V lost 3 bases to trimming and J lost 2 bases; unmatched junction nucleotides: 5. The CDR3 is made up of 16 amino acids. CDR1 is LNHDA and CDR2 is SQIVND in the germline V gene (reference sequence). CDR3 amino acids: CASSIAGGDNTGELFF. Incomplete CDR3 DNA: TGTGCCAGTAGTATTGCGGGAGGCGACAACACCGGGGAG. Based on the CDR3 plus reference TRBV19 and TRBJ2-2, the full variable domain is DGGITQSPKYLFRKEGQNVTLSCEQNLNHDAMYWYRQDPGQGLRLIYYSQIVNDFQKGDIAEGYSVSREKKESFPLTVTSAQKNPTAFYLCASSIAGGDNTGELFFGEGSRLTVL.

On this clone: The CDR3 is cut off 3 residues early in the read; its end comes from the germline J gene. This chain links TRBV5-1 with TRBJ1-2, with D possibly matching TRBD1 (6 bases). Trimming took off 4 bases at V and 6 bases at J, with 16 bases between the two ends. This CDR3 comprises 14 residues. Germline CDR1 SGHRS, CDR2 YFSETQ. CDR3 loop: CASSHRQELDGYTF. CDR3 DNA, as far as it was read: TGCGCCAGCAGCCATAGACAGGAACTCGATGGC.

Regarding this clone: The read terminates 3 residues ahead of where the CDR3 ends, so the germline J gene completes it. The V gene is TRBV5-1, the J gene TRBJ1-1; D is possibly TRBD1 (5 bases). Germline V gene lookup returns CDR1 SGHRS and CDR2 YFSETQ. CDR3 length equals 15 residues. The covered CDR3 bases are TGCGCCAGCAGCGCCGGGGCCGTTGGCGGGGGGGGA. This translates into CASSAGAVGGGG. The CDR3 in full is CASSAGAVGGGGAFF.

Of note for this clone: The read stops 3 residues short of the end of the CDR3; the missing end is completed from the germline J gene. This rearrangement joins TRBV28 to TRBJ1-6; D is unclear. Per the germline V gene, CDR1 is MDHEN and CDR2 is SYDVKM. V lost 5 bases and J lost 2, with 16 bases in between. The CDR3 spans 17 residues. This CDR3 is CASSPTAQSPYNSPLHF. The covered CDR3 bases are TGTGCCAGCAGTCCGACGGCACAGAGCCCCTATAATTCACCC.

Remarks on this clone: Coverage ceases 3 residues before the CDR3 finishes, and the germline J gene fills in the end. The V gene is TRBV7-3, the J gene TRBJ1-6, with D perhaps matching TRBD1 (6 bases). Between the trimmed V and J ends, which lost 2 bases and 9 bases, there was a span of 14 bases. The length of the CDR3 is 15 residues. Germline CDR1 reads SGHTA; CDR2 reads FQGTGA. This CDR3 is CASSLEQGRSSPLHF. Incomplete CDR3 DNA: TGTGCCAGCAGCTTAGAACAGGGTCGTAGTTCACCC.

Concerning this clone: The read ends 3 residues early relative to the CDR3; the germline J gene fills the gap. The chain employs TRBV7-7 and TRBJ1-2, with 8 nucleotides matching TRBD1. There are 13 residues in the CDR3. The V gene's germline CDR1 is SSHAT and CDR2 FNYEAQ (reference sequence). Partial CDR3 DNA: TGTGCCAGCAGCCGGGACAGGTCCCACGAC. The encoded protein is CASSRDRSHD. The whole CDR3 sequence reads CASSRDRSHDYTF. Together with reference TRBV7-7 and TRBJ1-2, the CDR3 gives the full variable domain: GAGVSQSPRYKVTKRGQDVTLRCDPISSHATLYWYQQALGQGPEFLTYFNYEAQPDKSGLPSDRFSAERPEGSISTLTIQRTEQRDSAMYRCASSRDRSHDYTFGSGTRLTVV.

A word on this clone: The CDR3 end is not reached by the read, which stops 3 residues before it; the germline J gene fills it in. This sample also contains other DNA sequences that code for the same CDR3. The rearrangement joins TRBV6-1 to TRBJ1-3, with D perhaps matching TRBD1 (5 bases). This CDR3 region has 15 residues. Germline V gives CDR1 MNHNS, CDR2 SASEGT. V was shortened by 8 bases and J by 0 bases, with 14 bases between the two germline ends. The sequenced part of the CDR3 DNA is TGTGCCAGCGGCGAAGGACACCTCTCTGGAAACACC. Residues: CASGEGHLSGNT. The whole CDR3 sequence reads CASGEGHLSGNTIYF.

As for this clone: Coverage ceases 3 residues before the CDR3 finishes, and the germline J gene fills in the end. The chain is built from TRBV29-1 and TRBJ1-5, with a weak D call TRBD1 (6 bases). Looked up from germline, CDR1 is SQVTM and CDR2 is ANQGSEA. With 6 bases removed from V and 2 bases from J, the gap between germline ends came to 11 bases. This CDR3 has 13 residues. The covered CDR3 bases are TGCAGCGTGTCCGAGGGGGGCAATCAGCCC. The encoded protein is CSVSEGGNQP. The CDR3 as a whole reads CSVSEGGNQPQHF.

On this clone: Read data end 3 residues before the CDR3 end; the end is taken from the germline J gene. V gene TRBV20-1 combines with J gene TRBJ1-2, with D maybe TRBD1 (6 bases). CDR1 and CDR2 from the germline V gene are DFQATT and SNEGSKA (reference sequence). Trimming removed 0 bases at V and 0 bases at J, with 14 bases between. This CDR3 is 16 amino acids long. CDR3: CSARETRQETNYGYTF. CDR3 DNA (partial): TGCAGTGCTAGAGAAACACGACAGGAAACTAACTATGGC.

Partial CDR3 DNA: TGTGCCAGCAGTCTCCCGGGACTGATTAATTCACCC. Protein: CASSLPGLINSP. From start to end, the CDR3 is CASSLPGLINSPLHF. V gene TRBV6-2 or TRBV6-3 combines with J gene TRBJ1-6, with a weak D call TRBD1 (5 bases). The CDR3 goes on 3 residues after the read ends, and that part is filled in from the germline J gene. There are 15 residues in the CDR3. V was trimmed by 5 bases and J by 6 bases, leaving 14 bases between them. The germline V gene has CDR1 MNHEY and CDR2 SVGEGT.

For this clone: The sequenced fragment ends 3 residues before the CDR3 boundary, so the rest is inferred from the germline J gene. The chain has TRBV4-1 and TRBJ2-3, with D possibly TRBD1 on 6 matching bases. Germline V gene lookup returns CDR1 MGHRA and CDR2 YSYEKL. The CDR3 loop spans 16 amino acids. V was clipped by 3 bases and J by 2 bases, with 15 bases between them. The CDR3 loop reads CASSQLFGTTTDTQYF. The part of the CDR3 DNA that was read is TGCGCCAGCAGCCAGCTATTCGGGACAACCACAGATACG.

Concerning this clone: The read halts 3 residues ahead of the CDR3 end, with the missing end drawn from the germline J gene. The chain employs TRBV20-1 and TRBJ1-2; TRBD1 aligns across 7 bases. Per the germline V gene, CDR1 is DFQATT and CDR2 is SNEGSKA (reference sequence). Trimming cost V 4 bases and J 5 bases; bases outside gene matches: 7. This CDR3 has 13 residues. This CDR3 reads CSAIRQGVYGYTF. CDR3 DNA, as far as it was read: TGCAGTGCTATTCGTCAGGGGGTTTATGGC.

Regarding this clone: Read coverage stops 3 residues before the CDR3 terminus; the germline J gene supplies the remainder. The chain carries TRBV20-1 and TRBJ2-3; 9 nucleotides line up with TRBD1. The CDR3 length is 13 residues. The germline CDR1 and CDR2 sequences are DFQATT and SNEGSKA (reference sequence). CDR3 bases read: TGCAGTGCTGCCGGGACAGGGCGGGAGACG. This translates into CSAAGTGRET. From start to end, the CDR3 is CSAAGTGRETQYF.

Points on this clone: Read coverage stops 3 residues before the CDR3 terminus; the germline J gene supplies the remainder. The chain has TRBV30 and TRBJ2-7, with D maybe TRBD1 (6 bases). Germline CDR1 GTSNPN, CDR2 SVGIG (reference sequence). V shed 1 base and J shed 2 bases, with 12 bases lying between them. There are 14 residues in the CDR3. The CDR3 sequence is CAWSAYRVPYEQYF. CDR3 bases read: TGTGCCTGGAGTGCTTACAGGGTACCCTACGAG.

With respect to this clone: The DNA ends 3 residues before the CDR3 does, and the rest of the CDR3 is filled in from the germline J gene. The rearrangement links TRBV19 to TRBJ1-5, with TRBD1 identical over 7 bases. J lost 4 bases, V lost 5 bases, and 8 bases had no gene match. The CDR3 consists of 15 residues. Germline V gene sequence: CDR1 LNHDA, CDR2 SQIVND (reference sequence). The sequenced CDR3 bases are TGTGCCAGTAGTGTGGGACAGCCTTTTAATCAGCCC. It specifies CASSVGQPFNQP. In full, the CDR3 is CASSVGQPFNQPQHF.

In regard to this clone: The read falls 3 residues short of the CDR3 end, and the missing part is taken from the germline J gene. The chain links TRBV6-2 or TRBV6-3 to TRBJ2-7; 8 positions match TRBD1. The length of the CDR3 is 13 residues. V lost 7 bases, J lost 5 bases, and 7 bases stayed unmatched. Germline V lookup: CDR1 MNHEY, CDR2 SVGEGT. CDR3: CASTLDRDHEQYF. The covered CDR3 bases are TGTGCCAGCACCCTGGACAGGGACCACGAG.

As for this clone: Read data end 3 residues before the CDR3 end; the end is taken from the germline J gene. The chain joins TRBV10-3 to TRBJ1-2; possible D gene TRBD1, 5 bases. Germline CDR1 is ENHRY and CDR2 is SYGVKD. The CDR3 has 14 amino acids. Incomplete CDR3 DNA: TGTGCCATCAGTGAAAGGGGAAGAATAAATAGC. Translation: CAISERGRINS. The whole CDR3 reads CAISERGRINSYTF.

A word on this clone: Read coverage stops 3 residues before the CDR3 terminus; the germline J gene supplies the remainder. This chain links TRBV7-9 with TRBJ1-6; the match to TRBD1 covers 8 bases. Losses at the gene ends were 6 bases for V and 5 bases for J; bases not matched to a gene: 3. The CDR3 is 14 residues long. CDR1 SEHNR and CDR2 FQNEAQ come from the germline V gene (reference sequence). CDR3 in amino acids: CASRVDRDNSPLHF. Incomplete CDR3 DNA: TGTGCCAGCAGGGTGGACAGGGATAATTCACCC.

Regarding this clone: The CDR3 end falls 3 residues outside the read, so it is completed with the germline J gene. The gene calls are TRBV7-7 and TRBJ1-2; 7 nucleotides agree with TRBD1. The CDR3 has 13 amino acids. CDR1 is SSHAT and CDR2 is FNYEAQ in the germline V gene (reference sequence). The CDR3 reads CASSLETGTDYTF. CDR3 bases read: TGTGCCAGCAGCCTCGAGACCGGGACAGAC.

A note on this clone: With the read ending 3 residues before the CDR3 end, the germline J gene is used to fill in that end. V usage is TRBV11-1 and J usage is TRBJ2-3, with 8 bases matching TRBD2. J lost 2 bases, V lost 8 bases, and 9 bases had no gene match. The CDR3 sequence is 15 residues long. In germline, CDR1 is SGHAT, CDR2 FQDESV (reference sequence). Here the CDR3 reads CASSERENPTDTQYF. Incomplete CDR3 DNA: TGTGCCAGCTCCGAGCGGGAGAACCCCACAGATACG.

Comment on this clone: The missing CDR3 end, 3 residues past where the read stops, is filled in from the germline J gene. The chain joins TRBV28 to TRBJ2-7, with D perhaps matching TRBD1 (5 bases). The CDR3 extends over 14 amino acids. Looked up from germline, CDR1 is MDHEN and CDR2 is SYDVKM. V lost 10 bases and J lost 0, with 16 bases in between. The part of the CDR3 DNA that was read is TGTGCCACCAGAAAAGGACATTACTCCTACGAG. Protein: CATRKGHYSYE. The whole CDR3 reads CATRKGHYSYEQYF.

CDR3 DNA, as far as it was read: TGTGCCAGCAGCTTGCTGGGGGGCCAAGAGACC. This gives the protein CASSLLGGQET. The whole CDR3 reads CASSLLGGQETQYF. This chain connects TRBV7-9 to TRBJ2-5; tentatively, D is TRBD2 (6 bases). Coverage ceases 3 residues before the CDR3 finishes, and the germline J gene fills in the end. CDR1 and CDR2 from the germline V gene are SEHNR and FQNEAQ (reference sequence). V dropped 3 bases and J dropped 1 base, with 9 bases sitting between them. The CDR3 runs to 14 residues.

A note on this clone: The read comes to an end 3 residues before the CDR3 does, leaving the germline J gene to fill in the end. The rearrangement joins TRBV20-1 to TRBJ1-2; possible D gene TRBD1, 5 bases. V lost 6 bases and J 4 bases, leaving 12 bases between the germline ends. CDR3 size: 12 residues. Germline assignment: CDR1 DFQATT and CDR2 SNEGSKA (reference sequence). Partial CDR3 DNA: TGCAGTGCACCTTCAGGGAGCTATGGC. Its translation: CSAPSGSYG. Given in full, the CDR3 is CSAPSGSYGYTF.

Notes on this clone: The read ends 3 residues before the CDR3 terminus; that terminus is restored from the germline J gene. The rearrangement joins TRBV7-7 to TRBJ2-5, with D possibly TRBD1 on 6 matching bases. Trimming stripped 1 base from V and 5 bases from J, with 11 bases between. The CDR3 sequence is 14 residues long. Germline CDR1 is SSHAT and CDR2 is FNYEAQ (reference sequence). CDR3 in amino acids: CASSLDTGKETQYF. CDR3 DNA (partial): TGTGCCAGCAGCTTAGATACAGGGAAGGAGACC.

Comments on this clone: The CDR3 end is not reached by the read, which stops 3 residues before it; the germline J gene fills it in. This chain uses TRBV20-1 with TRBJ2-7, with 10 bases fitting TRBD2. From germline, CDR1 is DFQATT and CDR2 SNEGSKA (reference sequence). CDR3 length equals 15 residues. J gave up 2 bases and V 5 bases, and 9 bases lay outside the gene matches. The DNA read from the CDR3 is TGCAGTGCTCCGAAGCGGGGGGGAGCCACCTACGAG. Translation: CSAPKRGGATYE. The complete CDR3 protein is CSAPKRGGATYEQYF.